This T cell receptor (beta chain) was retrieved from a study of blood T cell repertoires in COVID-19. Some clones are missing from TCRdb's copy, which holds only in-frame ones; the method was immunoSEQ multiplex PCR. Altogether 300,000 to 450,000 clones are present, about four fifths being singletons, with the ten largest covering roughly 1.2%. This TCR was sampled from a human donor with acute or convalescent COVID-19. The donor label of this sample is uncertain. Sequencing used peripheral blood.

CDR3 region: CASSPRQGRNQPQHF. In DNA, the CDR3 is TGTGCCAGCAGCCCGCGACAGGGGAGGAATCAGCCCCAGCATTTT. The chain joins TRBV2 to TRBJ1-5; TRBD1 agrees at 8 bases. The CDR3 loop spans 15 amino acids. V lost 6 bases to trimming and J lost 4 bases; unmatched junction nucleotides: 8. Germline values: CDR1 SNHLY, CDR2 FYNNEI.